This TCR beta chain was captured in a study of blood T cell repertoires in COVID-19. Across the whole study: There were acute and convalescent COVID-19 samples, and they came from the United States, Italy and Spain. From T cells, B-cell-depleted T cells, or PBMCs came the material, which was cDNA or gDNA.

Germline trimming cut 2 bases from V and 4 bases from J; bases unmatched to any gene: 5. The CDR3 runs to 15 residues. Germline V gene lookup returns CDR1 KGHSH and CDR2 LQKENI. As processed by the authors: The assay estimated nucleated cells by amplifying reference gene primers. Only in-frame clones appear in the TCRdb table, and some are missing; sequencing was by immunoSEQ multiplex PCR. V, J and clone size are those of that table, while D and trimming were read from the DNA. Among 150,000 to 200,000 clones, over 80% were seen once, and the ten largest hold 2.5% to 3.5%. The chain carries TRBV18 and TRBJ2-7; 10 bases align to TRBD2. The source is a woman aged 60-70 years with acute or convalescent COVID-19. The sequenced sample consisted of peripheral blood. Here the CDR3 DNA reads TGTGCCAGCTCACCATTACTAGCGGGGAGTTACGAGCAGTACTTC. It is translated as CASSPLLAGSYEQYF.